This T cell receptor beta chain was profiled in a study of metastatic and nonmetastatic thyroid tumors. Study results and limitations: It was reportedly found that TCR beta diversity was significantly higher in malignant thyroid tumors than in benign nodules, a difference seen in both blood and tumor samples.

Each patient came to thyroid surgery without any prior treatment (of any kind). This clone was seen a few times. The antigen remains unidentified. How the authors handled the data: Clinicopathological groups of papillary thyroid cancer showed CDR3 differences that were used to build a distant-metastasis classifier. With MiXCR, TCRdb called clones anew from the PCR reads. For this entry, the V and J calls and clone size follow TCRdb and not the study's own pipeline. The table lists 23,000 or so clones, around 20% of them singletons. This CDR3 has 14 residues. Trimming took off 4 bases at V and 1 base at J, with 8 bases between the two ends. From germline, CDR1 is MNHEY and CDR2 SVGEGT.

This receptor was taken from a female donor with papillary thyroid cancer or a benign thyroid nodule (not recorded which). Some clones in this sample may be carry-over from other donors' samples. The genes are TRBV6-2 or TRBV6-3 and TRBJ1-5; D remains ambiguous. The sample was blood. CDR3: CASSSKSSNQPQHF. Here the CDR3 DNA reads TGTGCCAGCAGTTCCAAATCGAGCAATCAGCCCCAGCATTTT.